This T cell receptor beta chain is from a study of blood T cell repertoires in COVID-19. Method: immunoSEQ multiplex PCR; TCRdb's copy keeps in-frame clones and lacks some. The data hold 250,000 or so clones, with 80% to 90% observed a single time. Germline V CDR1 and CDR2: SGHVS, FQNEAQ. Between the trimmed V and J ends, which lost 6 bases and 6 bases, there was a span of 17 bases. This CDR3 spans 15 amino acids. The V gene is TRBV7-8, the J gene TRBJ2-2, with D tentatively TRBD2 (6 bases). Sample: peripheral blood. The TCR comes from a man aged 55 to 70 with acute or convalescent COVID-19. The CDR3 here is CASRLGDGGSGELFF. CDR3 in DNA: TGTGCCAGCAGACTCGGGGACGGGGGTTCCGGGGAGCTGTTTTTT.